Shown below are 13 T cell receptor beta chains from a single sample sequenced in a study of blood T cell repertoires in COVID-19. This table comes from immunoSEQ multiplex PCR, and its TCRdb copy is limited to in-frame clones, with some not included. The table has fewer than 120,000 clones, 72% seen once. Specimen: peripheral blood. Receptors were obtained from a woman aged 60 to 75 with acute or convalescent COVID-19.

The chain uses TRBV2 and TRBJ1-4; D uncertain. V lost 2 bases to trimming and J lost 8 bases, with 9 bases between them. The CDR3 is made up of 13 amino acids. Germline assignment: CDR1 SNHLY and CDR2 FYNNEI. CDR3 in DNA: TGTGCCAGCAGTGAATCTAGGCTGGAAAAACTGTTTTTT. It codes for CASSESRLEKLFF.

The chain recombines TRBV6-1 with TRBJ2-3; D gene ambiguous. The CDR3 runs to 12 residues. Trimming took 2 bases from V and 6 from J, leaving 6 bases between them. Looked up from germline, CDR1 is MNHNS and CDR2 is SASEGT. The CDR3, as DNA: TGTGCCAGCAGTGAATCCGGGGATACGCAGTATTTT. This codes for CASSESGDTQYF.

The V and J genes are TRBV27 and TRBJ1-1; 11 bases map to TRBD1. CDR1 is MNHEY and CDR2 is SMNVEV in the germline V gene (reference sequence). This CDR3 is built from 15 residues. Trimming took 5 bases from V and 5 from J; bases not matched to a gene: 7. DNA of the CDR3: TGTGCCAGCAGTCCGGGGACAGGGGGGGGGACTGAAGCTTTCTTT. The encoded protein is CASSPGTGGGTEAFF.

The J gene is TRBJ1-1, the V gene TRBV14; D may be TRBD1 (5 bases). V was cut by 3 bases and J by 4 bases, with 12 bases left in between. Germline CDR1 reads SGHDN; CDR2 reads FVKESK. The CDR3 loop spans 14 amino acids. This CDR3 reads CASSHYGGGTEAFF. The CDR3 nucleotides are TGTGCCAGCAGCCATTATGGGGGAGGCACTGAAGCTTTCTTT.

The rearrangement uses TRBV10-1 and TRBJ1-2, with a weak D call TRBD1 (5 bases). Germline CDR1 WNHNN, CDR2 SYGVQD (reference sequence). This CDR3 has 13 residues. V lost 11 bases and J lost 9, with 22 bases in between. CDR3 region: CARKRGNSASYTF. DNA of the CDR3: TGCGCCCGAAAAAGGGGTAACTCCGCGAGCTACACCTTC.

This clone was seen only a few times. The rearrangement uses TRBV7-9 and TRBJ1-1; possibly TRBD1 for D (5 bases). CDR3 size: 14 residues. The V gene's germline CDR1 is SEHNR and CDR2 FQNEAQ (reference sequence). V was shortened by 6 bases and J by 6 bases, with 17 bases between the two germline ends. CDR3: CASSLEGLVAEAFF. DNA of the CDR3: TGTGCCAGCAGTTTGGAGGGGCTAGTAGCTGAAGCTTTCTTT.

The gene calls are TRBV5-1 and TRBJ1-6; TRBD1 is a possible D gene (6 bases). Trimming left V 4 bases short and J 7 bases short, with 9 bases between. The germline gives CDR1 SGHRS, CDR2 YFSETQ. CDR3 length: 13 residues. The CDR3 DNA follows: TGCGCCAGCAGCCCCGACAGGAATTCACCCCTCCACTTT. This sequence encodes CASSPDRNSPLHF.

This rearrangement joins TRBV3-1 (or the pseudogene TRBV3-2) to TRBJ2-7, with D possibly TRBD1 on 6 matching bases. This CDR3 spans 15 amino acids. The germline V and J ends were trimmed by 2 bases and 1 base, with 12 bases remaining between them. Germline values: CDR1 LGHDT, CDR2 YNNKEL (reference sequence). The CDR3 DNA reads TGTGCCAGCAGCCAACTCGTCGGACAGTCCTACGAGCAGTACTTC. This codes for CASSQLVGQSYEQYF.

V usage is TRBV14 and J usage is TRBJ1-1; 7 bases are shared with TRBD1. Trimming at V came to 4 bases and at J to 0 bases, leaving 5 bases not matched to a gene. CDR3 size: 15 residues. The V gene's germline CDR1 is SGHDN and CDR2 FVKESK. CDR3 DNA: TGTGCCAGCAGCCTACCGGGACAGCTGAACACTGAAGCTTTCTTT. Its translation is CASSLPGQLNTEAFF.

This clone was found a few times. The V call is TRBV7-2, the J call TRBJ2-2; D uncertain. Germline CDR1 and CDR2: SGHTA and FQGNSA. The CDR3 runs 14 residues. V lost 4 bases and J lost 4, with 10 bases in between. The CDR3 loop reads CASSSDTFTGELFF. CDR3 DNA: TGTGCCAGCAGCTCCGACACCTTCACCGGGGAGCTGTTTTTT.

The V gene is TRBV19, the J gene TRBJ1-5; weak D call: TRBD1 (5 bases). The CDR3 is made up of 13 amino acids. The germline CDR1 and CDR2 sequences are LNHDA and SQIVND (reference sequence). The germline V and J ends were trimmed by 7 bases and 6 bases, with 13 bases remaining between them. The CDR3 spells CASTWQGGQPQHF. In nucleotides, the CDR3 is TGTGCCAGTACCTGGCAGGGAGGTCAGCCCCAGCATTTT.

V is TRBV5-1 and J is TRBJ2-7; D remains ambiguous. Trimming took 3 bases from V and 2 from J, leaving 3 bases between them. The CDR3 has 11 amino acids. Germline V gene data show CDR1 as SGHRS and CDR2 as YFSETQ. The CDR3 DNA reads TGCGCCAGCAGCTCGGCCTACGAGCAGTACTTC. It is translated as CASSSAYEQYF.

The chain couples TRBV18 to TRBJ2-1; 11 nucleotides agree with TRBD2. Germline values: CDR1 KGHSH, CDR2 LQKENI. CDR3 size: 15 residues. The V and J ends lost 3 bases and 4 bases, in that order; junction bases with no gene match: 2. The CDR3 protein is CASSPTSGNYNEQFF. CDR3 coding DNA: TGTGCCAGCTCACCGACTAGCGGGAATTACAATGAGCAGTTCTTC.